This TCR beta chain originates from a study of blood T cell repertoires in COVID-19. Across the study: T cells, B-cell-depleted T cells, or PBMCs provided the cDNA or gDNA that served as material.

The CDR3 consists of 13 residues. The V gene lost 7 bases and the J gene lost 3 bases, with 11 bases spanning the gap. The germline CDR1 and CDR2 sequences are MNHEY and SMNVEV (reference sequence). Assay: immunoSEQ multiplex PCR; the TCRdb copy retains only in-frame clones and omits some. The sample carries roughly 220,000 clones, approximately 83% recorded once. The sequenced sample was peripheral blood. The rearrangement uses TRBV27 and TRBJ2-3; TRBD2 might be the D (6 bases). The receptor was derived from a woman between 25 and 40 years old who had recovered from COVID-19. The DNA of the CDR3 is TGTGCCAGCAATAGAGGAGGGACAGATACGCAGTATTTT. Translated, it gives CASNRGGTDTQYF.